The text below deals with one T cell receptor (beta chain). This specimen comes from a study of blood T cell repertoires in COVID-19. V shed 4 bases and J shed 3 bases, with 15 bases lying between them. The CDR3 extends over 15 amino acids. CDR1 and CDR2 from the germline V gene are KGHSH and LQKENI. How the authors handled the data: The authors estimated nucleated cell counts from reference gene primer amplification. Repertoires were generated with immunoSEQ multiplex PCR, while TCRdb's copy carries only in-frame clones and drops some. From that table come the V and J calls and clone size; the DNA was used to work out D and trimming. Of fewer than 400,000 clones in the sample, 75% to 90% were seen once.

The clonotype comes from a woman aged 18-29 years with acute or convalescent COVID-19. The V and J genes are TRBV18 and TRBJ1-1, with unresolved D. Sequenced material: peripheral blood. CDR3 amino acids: CASSLAAGSYTEAFF. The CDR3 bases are TGTGCCAGCTCACTAGCCGCCGGGTCCTACACTGAAGCTTTCTTT.